Described below is a single TCR beta chain sequence and its context. The data were taken from a study of CD8 T cells in Susac syndrome. Study details: Of the sequenced Susac syndrome patients, over 5 had active disease and eight or nine were in remission. Patients with Susac syndrome were therapy-naive, taking corticosteroids, with some also receiving intravenous immunoglobulin, or taking intravenous immunoglobulin alone at the time their blood was drawn.

The RNA, 0.5 to 1 ug, was put through reverse transcription using random hexamers. Amplification of TCR beta CDR3 across 54 Vbeta and 13 Jbeta was performed with immunoSEQ multiplex PCR. TCRdb fed the immunoSEQ multiplex PCR reads into MiXCR, producing one record per CDR3 protein. There are around 130,000 distinct CDR3 sequences in the sample; nearly 96% occur only once, and more than 0.12% lies in the top ten. Sequencing of TCR beta was carried out in blood CD8+ and CD4+ T cells. The CDR3 totals 13 residues. V gave up 1 base and J gave up 8 bases, with 11 bases separating them. The germline V gene has CDR1 DFQATT and CDR2 SNEGSKA (reference sequence).

The clonotype comes from a human donor with Susac syndrome. The sequenced material came from CD4+ T cells from PBMCs. The gene calls are TRBV20-1 and TRBJ1-4, with D hard to call. The CDR3 spells CSARGTVVEKLFF. CDR3 DNA sequence: TGCAGTGCTAGAGGGACTGTTGTGGAAAAACTGTTTTTT.